The 10 T cell receptor beta chains below all came from one sample that was sequenced in a study of Tregs in tolerant kidney transplant recipients. Sequencing used immunoSEQ multiplex PCR; TCRdb keeps in-frame clones, though not all of them. The sample spans about 23,000 clones; the ten largest clones claim 4.1%. Recipients received nonmyeloablative bone marrow transplants from related graft donors, with transient mixed chimerism. This specimen was CD4+ T cells from blood (PBMCs), taken 6 months after the transplant. The receptors originated from a human patient who received a combined kidney and bone marrow transplant. Some T cells may be transferred from the graft donor.

A word on this clone: The read gets to within 3 residues of the CDR3 end, and the germline J gene fills in the rest. The rearrangement links TRBV20-1 to TRBJ2-4; 7 positions agree with TRBD2. Germline V lookup: CDR1 DFQATT, CDR2 SNEGSKA (reference sequence). Trimming at V came to 0 bases and at J to 6 bases, leaving 20 bases not matched to a gene. There are 19 residues in the CDR3. Incomplete CDR3 DNA: TGCAGTGCTAGAGATCCCCTCAGGTCCAGCGGGACCCGAGGAAACATT. Protein product: CSARDPLRSSGTRGNI. The full CDR3 protein reads CSARDPLRSSGTRGNIQYF.

Worth noting for this clone: The read finishes 3 residues shy of the CDR3 end, and the germline J gene is used to complete it. The V and J genes are TRBV10-3 and TRBJ1-1; TRBD1 matches 9 bases. The CDR3 loop spans 12 amino acids. Germline lookup yields CDR1 ENHRY and CDR2 SYGVKD. Incomplete CDR3 DNA: TGTGCCATCAGGAACAGGGGGCCAGAA. It specifies CAIRNRGPE. The whole CDR3 protein is CAIRNRGPEAFF.

As regards this clone: The read comes to an end 3 residues before the CDR3 does, leaving the germline J gene to fill in the end. The chain is built from TRBV7-2 and TRBJ1-2; 7 bases line up with TRBD1. V was pared by 5 bases and J by 1 base, with 4 bases of the junction left unmatched. The CDR3 is 14 amino acids. Germline CDR1 reads SGHTA; CDR2 reads FQGNSA. The DNA read from the CDR3 is TGTGCCAGCAGCGCTCGACAGGGTAACTATGGC. Encoded protein: CASSARQGNYG. The full CDR3 protein reads CASSARQGNYGYTF.

Comments on this clone: Read coverage stops 3 residues before the CDR3 terminus; the germline J gene supplies the remainder. The gene calls are TRBV20-1 and TRBJ1-1; the D gene is possibly TRBD1 (6 bases). Trimming shortened V by 3 bases and J by 5 bases, and 22 bases separated the two germline ends. CDR3 length equals 16 residues. Germline CDR1 is DFQATT and CDR2 is SNEGSKA (reference sequence). The CDR3 sequence: CSASRAKQGVGTEAFF. The CDR3 DNA, read in part, is TGCAGTGCTAGTCGGGCGAAACAGGGAGTGGGGACTGAA.

On this clone itself: The read terminates 3 residues ahead of where the CDR3 ends, so the germline J gene completes it. The gene calls are TRBV14 and TRBJ1-6; 9 positions agree with TRBD1. V dropped 1 base and J dropped 10; count of bases not matched to a gene: 5. The CDR3 is made up of 15 amino acids. The germline V gene has CDR1 SGHDN and CDR2 FVKESK. Incomplete CDR3 DNA: TGTGCCAGCAGCCAAGGACAGGGGGTTAGCTCACCC. It yields the protein CASSQGQGVSSP. In full, the CDR3 is CASSQGQGVSSPLHF.

In regard to this clone: Read data end 3 residues before the CDR3 end; the end is taken from the germline J gene. The gene calls are TRBV5-1 and TRBJ2-3; D is possibly TRBD2 (6 bases). This CDR3 region has 14 residues. V was trimmed by 4 bases and J by 4 bases, leaving 13 bases between them. Germline values: CDR1 SGHRS, CDR2 YFSETQ. The part of the CDR3 DNA that was read is TGCGCCAGCAGCGGAGGAGGGGCGGCAGATACG. Translated: CASSGGGAADT. The whole CDR3 protein is CASSGGGAADTQYF.

In the case of this clone: The observed sequence ends 3 residues before the CDR3 terminus, with the missing tail filled in from the germline J gene. V is TRBV11-2 and J is TRBJ2-7; 7 bases map to TRBD1. This CDR3 spans 15 amino acids. After removal of 5 bases from V and 4 bases from J, the junction contained 11 bases not matched to a gene. CDR1 is SGHAT and CDR2 is FQNNGV in the germline V gene. CDR3 amino acids: CASSPFLGQLYEQYF. The DNA read from the CDR3 is TGTGCCAGCAGCCCCTTCCTGGGACAGCTTTACGAG.

A note on this clone: The read is 3 residues too short to cover the CDR3 end, so that end is filled in from the germline J gene. The chain employs TRBV5-1 and TRBJ1-2; D remains ambiguous. Trimming left V 0 bases short and J 2 bases short, with 11 bases between. CDR3 length equals 15 residues. Germline V gene sequence: CDR1 SGHRS, CDR2 YFSETQ. The part of the CDR3 DNA that was read is TGCGCCAGCAGCTTGGAGGAGGGTGGGAACTATGGC. This codes for CASSLEEGGNYG. The whole CDR3 sequence is CASSLEEGGNYGYTF. The whole variable domain, filled in from reference TRBV5-1 and TRBJ1-2, reads KAGVTQTPRYLIKTRGQQVTLSCSPISGHRSVSWYQQTPGQGLQFLFEYFSETQRNKGNFPGRFSGRQFSNSRSEMNVSTLELGDSALYLCASSLEEGGNYGYTFGSGTRLTVV.

Regarding this clone: The read terminates 3 residues before the CDR3 end, so the remaining end is supplied by the germline J gene. This chain links TRBV11-1 with TRBJ2-1; D is undetermined. V lost 5 bases, J lost 5 bases, and 13 bases lay in between. The CDR3 consists of 14 residues. The V gene's germline CDR1 is SGHAT and CDR2 FQDESV (reference sequence). The CDR3 protein is CASSPNVADNEQFF. CDR3 bases read: TGTGCCAGCAGCCCGAACGTGGCAGACAATGAG.

Concerning this clone: The read ends 3 residues before the CDR3 terminus; that terminus is restored from the germline J gene. The rearrangement links TRBV20-1 to TRBJ1-5; possible D gene TRBD1, 5 bases. Germline V gene data show CDR1 as DFQATT and CDR2 as SNEGSKA (reference sequence). Between the trimmed V and J ends, which lost 1 base and 6 bases, there was a span of 16 bases. The CDR3 has 15 amino acids. CDR3: CSARVGIGASQPQHF. CDR3 DNA, as far as it was read: TGCAGTGCTAGAGTCGGAATTGGGGCCAGTCAGCCC.